The T cell receptor (beta chain) under discussion was sequenced for a study of T-cell memory formation after mild COVID-19. TCRdb reanalysed the 5' RACE reads using MiXCR and keeps one entry per CDR3 protein. This table holds 200,000 to 250,000 distinct CDR3 sequences, approximately 16% found once. This clonotype occurred many times. The CDR3 is 15 amino acids. Trimming stripped 5 bases from V and 8 bases from J, with 20 bases between. In germline, CDR1 is SGHRS, CDR2 YFSETQ. This clonotype originated in a young man who had mild COVID-19 (a few samples of this study predate the infection). Cell type and time point are not known. Sequenced sample: PBMCs or a T cell subset sorted from them (not recorded which). The V and J genes are TRBV5-1 and TRBJ2-1; the D gene is possibly TRBD2 (6 bases). The CDR3 here is CASSRTHLGGDEQFF. The CDR3 coding sequence is TGCGCCAGCAGTCGAACCCACCTGGGAGGCGATGAGCAGTTCTTC.